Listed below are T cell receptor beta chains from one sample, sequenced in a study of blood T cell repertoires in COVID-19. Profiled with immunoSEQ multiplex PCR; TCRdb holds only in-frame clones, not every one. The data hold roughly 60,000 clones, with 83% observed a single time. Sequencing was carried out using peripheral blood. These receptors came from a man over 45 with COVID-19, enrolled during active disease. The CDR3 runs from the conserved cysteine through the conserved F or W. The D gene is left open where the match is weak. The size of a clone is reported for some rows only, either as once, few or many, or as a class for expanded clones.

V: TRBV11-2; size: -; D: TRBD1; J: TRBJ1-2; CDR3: CASRQGQVSYGYTF; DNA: TGTGCCAGCAGACAAGGACAGGTCAGCTATGGCTACACCTTC
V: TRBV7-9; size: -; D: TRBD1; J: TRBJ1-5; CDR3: CASSLGGQGDDGTQHF; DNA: TGTGCCAGCAGCTTAGGGGGACAGGGGGACGACGGGACCCAGCATTTT
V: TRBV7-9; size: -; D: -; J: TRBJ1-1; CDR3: CASSSPRVNTEAFF; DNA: TGTGCCAGCAGCTCCCCCCGAGTGAACACTGAAGCTTTCTTT
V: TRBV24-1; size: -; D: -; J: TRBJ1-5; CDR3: CATSDMVTGSQHF; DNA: TGTGCCACCAGTGATATGGTCACAGGGTCCCAGCATTTT
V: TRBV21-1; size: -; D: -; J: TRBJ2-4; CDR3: CASSGLDRAIALAKNIQYF; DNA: TGTGCCAGCAGCGGGCTGGACAGGGCCATCGCTCTAGCCAAAAACATTCAGTACTTC
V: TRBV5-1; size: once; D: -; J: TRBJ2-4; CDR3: CASSGQKGDIQYF; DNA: TGCGCCAGCAGCGGGCAGAAGGGAGACATTCAGTACTTC
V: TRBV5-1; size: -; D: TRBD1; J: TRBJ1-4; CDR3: CASSVTGNHEKLFF; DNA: TGCGCCAGCAGCGTGACAGGGAACCATGAAAAACTGTTTTTT
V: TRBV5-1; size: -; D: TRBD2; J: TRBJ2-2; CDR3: CASSSIAGWVGELFF; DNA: TGCGCCAGCAGCTCCATAGCGGGATGGGTCGGGGAGCTGTTTTTT
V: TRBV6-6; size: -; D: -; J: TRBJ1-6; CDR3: CASTPGGSNSPLHF; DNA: TGTGCCAGCACCCCGGGGGGAAGCAATTCACCCCTCCACTTT
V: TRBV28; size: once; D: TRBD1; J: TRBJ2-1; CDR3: CASSLITGGLYNEQFF; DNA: TGTGCCAGCAGTTTAATTACAGGGGGCTTGTACAATGAGCAGTTCTTC
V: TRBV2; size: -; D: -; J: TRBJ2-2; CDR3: CASRFLQGYGELFF; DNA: TGTGCCAGCAGGTTTTTACAGGGATACGGGGAGCTGTTTTTT
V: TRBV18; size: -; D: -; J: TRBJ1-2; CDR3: CASSPGGGTYGYTF; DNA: TGTGCCAGCTCACCGGGAGGGGGGACCTATGGCTACACCTTC
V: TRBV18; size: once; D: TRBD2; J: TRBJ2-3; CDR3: CASSLGLEGDTQYF; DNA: TGTGCCAGCTCACTGGGACTAGAGGGGGATACGCAGTATTTT
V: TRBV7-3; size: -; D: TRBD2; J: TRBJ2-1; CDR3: CASSRGVAEASNEQFF; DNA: TGTGCCAGCAGCCGGGGGGTTGCGGAGGCTAGCAATGAGCAGTTCTTC
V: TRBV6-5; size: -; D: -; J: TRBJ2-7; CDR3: CASIPATGSYEQYF; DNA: TGTGCCAGCATCCCAGCTACAGGTTCCTACGAGCAGTACTTC
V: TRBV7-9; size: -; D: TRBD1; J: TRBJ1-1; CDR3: CASFRQGNTEAFF; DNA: TGTGCCAGCTTCCGACAGGGTAACACTGAAGCTTTCTTT
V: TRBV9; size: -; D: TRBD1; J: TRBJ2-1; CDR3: CASSVEGASYNEQFF; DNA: TGTGCCAGCAGCGTAGAGGGGGCCTCCTACAATGAGCAGTTCTTC
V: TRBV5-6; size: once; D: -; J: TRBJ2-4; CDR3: CASTRNREGAKNIQYF; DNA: TGTGCCAGCACCCGAAACAGGGAAGGGGCCAAAAACATTCAGTACTTC
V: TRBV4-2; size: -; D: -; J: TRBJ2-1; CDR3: CASSQETGEIYAEQFF; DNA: TGTGCCAGCAGCCAGGAAACCGGAGAGATCTATGCTGAGCAGTTCTTC
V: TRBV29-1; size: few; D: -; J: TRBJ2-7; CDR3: CSVGSSYEQYF; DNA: TGCAGCGTAGGGAGCTCCTACGAGCAGTACTTC
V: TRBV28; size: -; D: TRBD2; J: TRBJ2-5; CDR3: CASSFSGIQETQYF; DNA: TGTGCCAGCAGTTTCAGCGGGATCCAAGAGACCCAGTACTTC
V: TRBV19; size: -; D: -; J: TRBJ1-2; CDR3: CASSPTERSYGYTF; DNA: TGTGCCAGTAGTCCGACAGAGCGCTCCTATGGCTACACCTTC
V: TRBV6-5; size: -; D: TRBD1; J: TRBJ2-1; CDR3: CASILAGTGRGEQFF; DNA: TGTGCCAGCATCCTAGCAGGGACAGGAAGGGGTGAGCAGTTCTTC
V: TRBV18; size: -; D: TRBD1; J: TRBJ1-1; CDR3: CASSPRDRGPEAFF; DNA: TGTGCCAGCTCACCACGGGACAGGGGTCCTGAAGCTTTCTTT
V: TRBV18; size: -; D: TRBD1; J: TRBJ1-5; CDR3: CASTRQGSQPQHF; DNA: TGTGCCAGCACCCGACAGGGGAGCCAGCCCCAGCATTTT
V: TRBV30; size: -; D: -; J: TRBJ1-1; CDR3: CAWRGGQNTEAFF; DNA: TGTGCCTGGAGGGGAGGACAGAACACTGAAGCTTTCTTT
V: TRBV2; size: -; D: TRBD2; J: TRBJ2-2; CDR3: CASRTSGNTGELFF; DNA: TGTGCCAGCAGGACTAGCGGGAATACCGGGGAGCTGTTTTTT
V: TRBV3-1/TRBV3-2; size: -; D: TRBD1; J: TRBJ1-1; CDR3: CASSHHGQANTEAFF; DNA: TGTGCCAGCAGCCATCACGGACAGGCGAACACTGAAGCTTTCTTT
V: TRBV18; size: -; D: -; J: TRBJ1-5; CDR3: CASSPTGGNQPQHF; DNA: TGTGCCAGCTCACCGACAGGAGGAAATCAGCCCCAGCATTTT
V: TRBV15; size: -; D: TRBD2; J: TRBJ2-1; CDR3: CATSLGTSGRGYNEQFF; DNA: TGTGCCACCAGCCTAGGGACTAGCGGGAGAGGCTACAATGAGCAGTTCTTC
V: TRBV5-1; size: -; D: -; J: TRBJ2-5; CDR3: CASSPRGDRRETQYF; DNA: TGCGCCAGCAGCCCCCGGGGGGACAGGAGGGAGACCCAGTACTTC
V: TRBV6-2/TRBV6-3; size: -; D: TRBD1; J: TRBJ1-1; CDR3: CASSYGGQPLEGAFF; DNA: TGTGCCAGCAGTTACGGGGGACAGCCCTTAGAAGGAGCTTTCTTT
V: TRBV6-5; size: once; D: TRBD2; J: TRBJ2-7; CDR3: CASSTSLAGQYEQYF; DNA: TGTGCCAGCAGCACCTCACTAGCGGGACAATACGAGCAGTACTTC
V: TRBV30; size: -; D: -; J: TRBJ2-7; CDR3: CAWSVSRVTPYEQYF; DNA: TGTGCCTGGAGTGTAAGTCGTGTCACACCCTACGAGCAGTACTTC
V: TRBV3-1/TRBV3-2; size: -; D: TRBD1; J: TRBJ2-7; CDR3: CASSRGTGGYEQYF; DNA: TGTGCCAGCAGCCGCGGGACAGGAGGCTACGAGCAGTACTTC
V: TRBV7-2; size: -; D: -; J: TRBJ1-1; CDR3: CASSLQMNTEAFF; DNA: TGTGCCAGCAGCTTACAGATGAACACTGAAGCTTTCTTT
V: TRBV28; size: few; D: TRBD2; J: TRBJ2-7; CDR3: CASRRGGRGREQYF; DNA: TGTGCCAGCAGGCGGGGGGGGAGGGGGAGAGAGCAGTACTTC
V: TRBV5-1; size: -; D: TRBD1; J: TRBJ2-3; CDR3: CASSLTGTGADTQYF; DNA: TGCGCCAGCAGCTTAACCGGGACAGGGGCAGATACGCAGTATTTT
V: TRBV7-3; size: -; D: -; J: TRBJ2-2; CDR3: CASSLTRGTGELFF; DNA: TGTGCCAGCAGCTTAACGCGGGGTACCGGGGAGCTGTTTTTT
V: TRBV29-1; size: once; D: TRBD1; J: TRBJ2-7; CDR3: CSVAQGQGYEQYF; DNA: TGCAGCGTTGCTCAGGGACAGGGTTACGAGCAGTACTTC
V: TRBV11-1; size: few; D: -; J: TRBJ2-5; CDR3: CASSLYGSGYEETQYF; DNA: TGTGCCAGCAGCTTATATGGGTCGGGGTATGAAGAGACCCAGTACTTC
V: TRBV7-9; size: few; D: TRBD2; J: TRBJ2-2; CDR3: CASGRALVGELFF; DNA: TGTGCCAGCGGGAGGGCATTGGTCGGGGAGCTGTTTTTT
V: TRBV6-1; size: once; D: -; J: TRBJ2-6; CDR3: CASSDARRFVGANVLTF; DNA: TGTGCCAGCAGTGATGCGCGGCGATTCGTTGGGGCCAACGTCCTGACTTTC
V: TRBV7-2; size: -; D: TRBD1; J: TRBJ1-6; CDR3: CASSQSGTGVGDNSPLHF; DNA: TGTGCCAGCAGCCAGTCCGGGACAGGGGTAGGCGATAATTCACCCCTCCACTTT
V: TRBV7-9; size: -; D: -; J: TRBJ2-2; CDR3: CASSLALAFAGELFF; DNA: TGTGCCAGCAGCTTAGCGCTAGCGTTTGCCGGGGAGCTGTTTTTT
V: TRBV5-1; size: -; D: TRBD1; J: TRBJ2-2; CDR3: CASSLNPGQTNTGELFF; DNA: TGCGCCAGCAGCTTAAACCCGGGACAGACGAACACCGGGGAGCTGTTTTTT
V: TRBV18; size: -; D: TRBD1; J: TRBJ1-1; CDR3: CASSSSGQGNTEAFF; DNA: TGTGCCAGCTCAAGCTCGGGACAGGGGAACACTGAAGCTTTCTTT
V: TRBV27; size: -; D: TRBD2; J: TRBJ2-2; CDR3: CASARAGGPRPGELFF; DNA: TGTGCCAGCGCGAGGGCGGGAGGCCCTAGACCGGGGGAGCTGTTTTTT
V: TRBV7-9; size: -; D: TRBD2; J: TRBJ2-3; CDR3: CASSLDPGRGDTQYF; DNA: TGTGCCAGCAGCTTAGACCCGGGGAGGGGAGATACGCAGTATTTT
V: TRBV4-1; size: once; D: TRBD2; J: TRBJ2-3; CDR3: CASSQAGTTDTQYF; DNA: TGCGCCAGCAGCCAAGCCGGGACTACCGATACGCAGTATTTT
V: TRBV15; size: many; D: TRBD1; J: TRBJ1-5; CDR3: CATSRVGDRADWNQPQHF; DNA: TGTGCCACCAGCAGAGTGGGCGACAGGGCGGATTGGAATCAGCCCCAGCATTTT
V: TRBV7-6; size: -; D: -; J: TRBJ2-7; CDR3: CASSHGDSSYEQYF; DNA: TGTGCCAGCTCTCACGGGGACTCCTCCTACGAGCAGTACTTC
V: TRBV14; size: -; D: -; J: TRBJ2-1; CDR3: CASSPILLDEQFF; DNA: TGTGCCAGCAGCCCGATTTTACTCGATGAGCAGTTCTTC
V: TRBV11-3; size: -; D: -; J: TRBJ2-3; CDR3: CASSLGPRTDTQYF; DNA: TGTGCCAGCAGCTTAGGGCCTCGCACAGATACGCAGTATTTT
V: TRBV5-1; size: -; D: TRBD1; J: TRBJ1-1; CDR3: CASSFGQGGPGNEAFF; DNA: TGCGCCAGCAGCTTCGGACAGGGGGGGCCCGGGAATGAAGCTTTCTTT